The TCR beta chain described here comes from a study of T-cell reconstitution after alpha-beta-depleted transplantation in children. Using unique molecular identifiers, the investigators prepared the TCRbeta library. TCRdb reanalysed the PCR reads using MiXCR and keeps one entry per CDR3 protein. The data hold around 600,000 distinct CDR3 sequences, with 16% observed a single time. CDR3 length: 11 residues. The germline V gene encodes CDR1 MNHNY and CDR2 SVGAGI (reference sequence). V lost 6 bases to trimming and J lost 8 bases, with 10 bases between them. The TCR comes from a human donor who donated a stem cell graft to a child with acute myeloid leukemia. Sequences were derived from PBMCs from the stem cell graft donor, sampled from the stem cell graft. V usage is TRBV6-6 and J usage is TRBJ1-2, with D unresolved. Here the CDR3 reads CASSRREGYTF. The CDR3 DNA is TGTGCCAGCAGCCGACGGGAAGGCTACACCTTC.